The clone carrying this TCR beta chain was observed once. The source of the sample is a study of glioma-infiltrating T cells after dendritic cell vaccination. Profiled with immunoSEQ multiplex PCR; TCRdb holds only in-frame clones, not every one. The data hold roughly 90,000 clones, with 70% to 90% observed a single time. The germline gives CDR1 LNHDA, CDR2 SQIVND (reference sequence). The V gene end was trimmed by 6 bases and the J gene end by 0 bases; junction bases not matched to a gene: 11. The CDR3 is 17 amino acids. The chain links TRBV19 to TRBJ2-3, with TRBD1 identical over 8 bases. The sample here was blood, taken before dendritic cell vaccination. The TCR sequence derives from a human donor with glioblastoma. CDR3 in amino acids: CASSDRGPSYSTDTQYF. CDR3 coding DNA: TGTGCCAGTAGCGACAGGGGACCAAGCTATAGCACAGATACGCAGTATTTT.